A single TCR beta chain is shown here with its context. Its antigen is not known. With 6 bases removed from V and 11 bases from J, the gap between germline ends came to 16 bases. The CDR3 contains 11 residues. The V gene's germline CDR1 is DFQATT and CDR2 SNEGSKA (reference sequence). The sample originates from a study of immune evolution from preneoplasia to lung adenocarcinoma. Findings and caveats of the study: Top clone frequencies peaked in normal lung, apparently declining through invasive adenocarcinoma.

Each case's diagnosis was confirmed by two pathologists on H&E. Only in-frame clones appear in the TCRdb table, and some are missing; sequencing was by immunoSEQ multiplex PCR. The sample consists of tens of thousands of clones, about 74% of them appearing once. The sequencing sample was made of FFPE invasive lung adenocarcinoma tissue. The sequence was obtained from a person aged 55 to 69 with lung adenocarcinoma. The chain carries TRBV20-1 and TRBJ1-1; a possible D gene is TRBD1 (5 bases). CDR3 sequence (DNA): TGCAGTGCACCCGGTGTGGGGGGGGCTTTCTTT. It encodes CSAPGVGGAFF.